Reported below is one TCR beta chain. Its antigen is not identified. Assay used: immunoSEQ multiplex PCR; TCRdb lists only in-frame clones, some missing. The sample records fewer than 60,000 clones, 94% being singletons. The data derive from a study of T cells after posttransplantation cyclophosphamide. Findings and limits, study-wide: Recipient CMV seropositivity and CMV reactivation strongly tracked TRB clonality. Donor CD8+ memory clones often dominated recipient blood repertoires at later times. TRB overlap between skin or GI tissue T cells and blood was limited.

The CDR3 has 14 residues. The germline CDR1 and CDR2 sequences are SGHRS and YFSETQ. J was trimmed by 4 bases and V by 4 bases; bases with no gene match: 7. The related graft donor's blood sample was taken on the day of bone marrow donation. This TCR was sampled from a woman aged 25 to 45 in good health and a related stem cell transplant donor. The rearrangement links TRBV5-1 to TRBJ2-5; TRBD2 matches 7 bases. Sequencing input: PBMCs. The DNA of the CDR3 is TGCGCCAGCAGCGGCGGGGGAATGAGAGAGACCCAGTACTTC. This translates into CASSGGGMRETQYF.